One sample yielded the 27 T cell receptor beta chains listed below, sequenced in a study of cytomegalovirus exposure and HLA in healthy donors. Using immunoSEQ multiplex PCR, the repertoire was profiled, and TCRdb retains in-frame clones only, with some absent. This sample has approximately 82,000 clones, with roughly 94% found just once. The sequenced sample was PBMCs. The receptors stem from a woman between 18 and 29 years old in good health and CMV-seronegative.

V usage is TRBV10-2 and J usage is TRBJ1-1, with 7 bases identical to TRBD1. Germline V gives CDR1 WSHSY, CDR2 SAAADI. With 8 bases clipped from V and 0 bases from J, the junction kept 6 bases outside the gene matches. This CDR3 spans 14 amino acids. CDR3 protein: CASRDSSMNTEAFF. The DNA of the CDR3 is TGCGCCAGCCGGGACAGCAGTATGAACACTGAAGCTTTCTTT.

This chain links TRBV6-5 with TRBJ2-2; a possible D gene is TRBD1 (6 bases). Germline lookup yields CDR1 MNHEY and CDR2 SVGAGI. This CDR3 has 14 amino acids. V was cut by 4 bases and J by 2 bases, with 8 bases left in between. CDR3 loop: CASSWDTNTGELFF. CDR3 bases: TGTGCCAGCAGTTGGGACACCAACACCGGGGAGCTGTTTTTT.

The chain uses TRBV6-1 and TRBJ2-7; D might be TRBD1 (6 bases). Trimming took 4 bases from V and 5 from J, leaving 15 bases between them. Germline CDR1 is MNHNS and CDR2 is SASEGT. The CDR3 sequence is 14 residues long. CDR3 nucleotide sequence: TGTGCCAGCAGTGTTCGCAGGGGCGTGGACGAGCAGTACTTC. Amino acid sequence: CASSVRRGVDEQYF.

The rearrangement links TRBV6-6 to TRBJ2-7; no firm D call. The CDR3 has 13 residues. Trimming shortened V by 2 bases and J by 0 bases, and 5 bases separated the two germline ends. From germline, CDR1 is MNHNY and CDR2 SVGAGI (reference sequence). CDR3: CASSYDSSYEQYF. The CDR3 nucleotides are TGTGCCAGCAGTTACGACTCCTCCTACGAGCAGTACTTC.

The genes are TRBV15 and TRBJ2-1; 12 bases map to TRBD2. The V gene's germline CDR1 is LNHNV and CDR2 YYDKDF (reference sequence). Losses at the gene ends were 0 bases for V and 6 bases for J; bases not matched to a gene: 3. The CDR3 loop spans 16 amino acids. The DNA for the CDR3 is TGTGCCACCAGCAGAGATCCTAGCGGGGGGGGCAATGAGCAGTTCTTC. It codes for CATSRDPSGGGNEQFF.

CDR3 DNA: TGTGCCAGCAGGGCCCGACGACTAGCCTACGAGCAGTACTTC. It specifies CASRARRLAYEQYF. The chain has TRBV28 and TRBJ2-7; TRBD2 might be the D (6 bases). V was pared by 6 bases and J by 2 bases, with 14 bases between. In germline, CDR1 is MDHEN, CDR2 SYDVKM. CDR3 length: 14 amino acids.

This sequence joins TRBV10-1 and TRBJ2-3; 11 nucleotides line up with TRBD2. This CDR3 spans 15 amino acids. V dropped 5 bases and J dropped 6; count of bases not matched to a gene: 7. Germline-derived CDR1 and CDR2 are WNHNN and SYGVQD (reference sequence). Here the CDR3 reads CASSPGLAALDTQYF. The CDR3 bases are TGCGCCAGCAGTCCGGGACTAGCGGCTCTGGATACGCAGTATTTT.

The chain recombines TRBV28 with TRBJ1-5; D gene uncertain. There are 15 residues in the CDR3. Germline loops: CDR1 MDHEN, CDR2 SYDVKM. V was pared by 10 bases and J by 3 bases, with 19 bases between. CDR3 sequence reads: CATALTGSINQPQHF. CDR3 coding DNA: TGTGCCACCGCCTTGACGGGGAGCATCAATCAGCCCCAGCATTTT.

This clone has just one count. The V and J genes are TRBV11-3 and TRBJ2-1, with 10 nucleotides matching TRBD2. Looked up from germline, CDR1 is SGHNT and CDR2 is YENEEA. Trimming removed 1 base from V and 0 bases from J; junction bases left unmatched: 12. The CDR3 totals 20 residues. CDR3 residues: CASSLGLRLAGPGSYNEQFF. CDR3 nucleotide sequence: TGTGCCAGCAGCTTAGGGCTGAGACTAGCGGGCCCCGGCTCCTACAATGAGCAGTTCTTC.

The gene calls are TRBV2 and TRBJ2-2; 13 positions agree with TRBD2. The CDR3 is 15 amino acids. V lost 6 bases and J lost 6; bases outside the gene matches: 4. The V gene's germline CDR1 is SNHLY and CDR2 FYNNEI. CDR3 protein: CASRELAGGPGELFF. The CDR3, as DNA: TGTGCCAGCAGGGAACTAGCGGGGGGGCCCGGGGAGCTGTTTTTT.

This clone appeared once. V usage is TRBV6-5 and J usage is TRBJ1-5; D is ambiguous. The germline V gene encodes CDR1 MNHEY and CDR2 SVGAGI. The CDR3 contains 14 residues. With 2 bases removed from V and 5 bases from J, the gap between germline ends came to 10 bases. The CDR3 loop reads CASSYHSGDQPQHF. In DNA form, the CDR3 reads TGTGCCAGCAGTTACCACTCCGGGGATCAGCCCCAGCATTTT.

This clone was counted a single time. The chain recombines TRBV25-1 with TRBJ2-5; D unresolved. The CDR3 contains 14 residues. V dropped 5 bases and J dropped 2 bases, with 12 bases sitting between them. Germline CDR1 MGHDK, CDR2 SYGVNS. The DNA for the CDR3 is TGTGCCAGCAGTCCCCTAACTCTTCAAGAGACCCAGTACTTC. It translates to CASSPLTLQETQYF.

This sequence joins TRBV2 and TRBJ2-2; 7 nucleotides match TRBD1. Germline V gene lookup returns CDR1 SNHLY and CDR2 FYNNEI. This CDR3 contains 15 residues. Unmatched junction bases numbered 5, after V lost 6 bases and J lost 1 base. The CDR3: CASSPDRRNTGELFF. Written as DNA, the CDR3 is TGTGCCAGCAGCCCGGACAGGAGGAACACCGGGGAGCTGTTTTTT.

This chain's CDR3 is CASSFSQGSQPQHF. The DNA of the CDR3 is TGTGCCAGCAGTTTCTCACAGGGAAGTCAGCCCCAGCATTTT. The genes are TRBV27 and TRBJ1-5; weak D call: TRBD1 (6 bases). This CDR3 comprises 14 residues. Germline V gene sequence: CDR1 MNHEY, CDR2 SMNVEV (reference sequence). V lost 3 bases and J 6 bases, leaving 12 bases between the germline ends.

This sequence joins TRBV5-1 and TRBJ1-4; 8 positions match TRBD1. Germline V gives CDR1 SGHRS, CDR2 YFSETQ. The V and J ends lost 5 bases and 8 bases, in that order; junction bases with no gene match: 14. The CDR3 has 16 residues. The CDR3 nucleotides are TGCGCCAGCAGACCGACAGGGGCCGCAATGGGGGAAAAACTGTTTTTT. This translates into CASRPTGAAMGEKLFF.

The chain combines TRBV6-1 with TRBJ1-1; 7 nucleotides match TRBD1. Trimming removed 0 bases from V and 4 bases from J; junction bases left unmatched: 2. This CDR3 is built from 14 residues. Germline CDR1 MNHNS, CDR2 SASEGT. The CDR3 reads CASSEATGATEAFF. The CDR3 bases are TGTGCCAGCAGTGAAGCCACAGGGGCCACTGAAGCTTTCTTT.

V is TRBV27 and J is TRBJ2-3, with 7 bases lining up with TRBD2. The J segment lost 4 bases and the V segment lost 6 bases, leaving 10 bases of the junction unmatched. Germline V gives CDR1 MNHEY, CDR2 SMNVEV (reference sequence). The CDR3 sequence is 15 residues long. CDR3: CASSGLAGASDTQYF. DNA for the CDR3: TGTGCCAGCAGCGGGCTGGCGGGAGCCTCAGATACGCAGTATTTT.

V and J are TRBV30 and TRBJ2-5; 9 bases agree with TRBD2. CDR3 length: 12 amino acids. V lost 4 bases to trimming and J lost 5 bases; unmatched junction nucleotides: 2. Germline V gives CDR1 GTSNPN, CDR2 SVGIG (reference sequence). This CDR3 reads CAWKTSGETQYF. CDR3 DNA: TGTGCCTGGAAGACTAGCGGTGAGACCCAGTACTTC.

The genes are TRBV4-3 and TRBJ2-5; 9 bases agree with TRBD2. There are 17 residues in the CDR3. V dropped 1 base and J dropped 5; count of bases not matched to a gene: 11. The germline gives CDR1 LGHNA, CDR2 YSLEER. The CDR3, as DNA: TGCGCCAGCAGCCAAGTGGGGGGAGGCGGGGGGGTTGAGACCCAGTACTTC. It specifies CASSQVGGGGGVETQYF.

The chain couples TRBV5-4 to TRBJ2-7; 9 nucleotides line up with TRBD1. Germline values: CDR1 SGHNT, CDR2 YYREEE (reference sequence). Trimming removed 4 bases from V and 3 bases from J; junction bases left unmatched: 8. The CDR3 loop spans 15 amino acids. CDR3 sequence: CASSRSPDRGYEQYF. The CDR3, as DNA: TGTGCCAGCAGCCGATCTCCGGACAGGGGCTACGAGCAGTACTTC.

The chain carries TRBV2 and TRBJ1-2; no firm D call. The CDR3 is 11 residues long. Trimming removed 7 bases from V and 6 bases from J, with 9 bases in between. Germline V CDR1 and CDR2: SNHLY, FYNNEI. CDR3 DNA sequence: TGTGCCAGCAATCCGGCGGATGGCTACACCTTC. It codes for CASNPADGYTF. Variable domain in full (rest from reference TRBV2 and TRBJ1-2): EPEVTQTPSHQVTQMGQEVILRCVPISNHLYFYWYRQILGQKVEFLVSFYNNEISEKSEIFDDQFSVERPDGSNFTLKIRSTKLEDSAMYFCASNPADGYTFGSGTRLTVV.

This clone is a singleton in its sample. The J gene is TRBJ2-7, the V gene TRBV27; no clear D. Between the trimmed V and J ends, which lost 2 bases and 5 bases, there was a span of 10 bases. This CDR3 has 13 amino acids. Germline V gives CDR1 MNHEY, CDR2 SMNVEV (reference sequence). DNA of the CDR3: TGTGCCAGCAGTTTACGAGGTTCCCACGAGCAGTACTTC. Translating gives CASSLRGSHEQYF.

This chain links TRBV2 with TRBJ2-3; TRBD2 matches at 12 bases. Germline CDR1 is SNHLY and CDR2 is FYNNEI. The CDR3 is 14 residues long. V dropped 11 bases and J dropped 3; count of bases not matched to a gene: 6. The CDR3 DNA is TGTGCCTCACTAGCGGGAGGCCTTACAGATACGCAGTATTTT. Its translation: CASLAGGLTDTQYF. Supplemented by reference TRBV2 and TRBJ2-3, the full variable domain reads EPEVTQTPSHQVTQMGQEVILRCVPISNHLYFYWYRQILGQKVEFLVSFYNNEISEKSEIFDDQFSVERPDGSNFTLKIRSTKLEDSAMYFCASLAGGLTDTQYFGPGTRLTVL.

The V gene is TRBV9, the J gene TRBJ1-2; 11 bases are shared with TRBD1. CDR1 is SGDLS, CDR2 YYNGEE, per germline. V shed 3 bases, J shed 4 bases, and the junction held 5 bases outside the gene matches. The length of the CDR3 is 15 residues. The CDR3 bases are TGTGCCAGCAGCGCGGGACAGGGGGTTTCCTATGGCTACACCTTC. Encoded protein: CASSAGQGVSYGYTF.

This chain connects TRBV15 to TRBJ2-1; no clear D. Trimming stripped 2 bases from V and 9 bases from J, with 8 bases between. The CDR3 runs 12 residues. Germline V gene lookup returns CDR1 LNHNV and CDR2 YYDKDF (reference sequence). CDR3 in amino acids: CATSRWAGEQFF. For the CDR3, the DNA is TGTGCCACCAGCAGATGGGCAGGTGAGCAGTTCTTC.

This chain joins TRBV5-1 and TRBJ2-7; D may be TRBD1 (6 bases). The V and J ends lost 4 bases and 5 bases respectively, with 10 bases between them. Germline values: CDR1 SGHRS, CDR2 YFSETQ. This CDR3 has 12 amino acids. The DNA for the CDR3 is TGCGCCAGCAGCAGACAGGAGGACGAGCAGTACTTC. Translating gives CASSRQEDEQYF.

The chain carries TRBV28 and TRBJ1-1, with D maybe TRBD1 (5 bases). Germline V gene data show CDR1 as MDHEN and CDR2 as SYDVKM. This CDR3 region has 11 residues. Trimming took off 3 bases at V and 7 bases at J, with 6 bases between the two ends. CDR3 in amino acids: CASSFRDEAFF. CDR3 DNA: TGTGCCAGCAGTTTCAGGGATGAAGCTTTCTTT.